These T cell receptor beta chains were read from a single sample in a study of glioma-infiltrating T cells. MiXCR was run by TCRdb on the multiplex PCR reads, yielding one entry per CDR3 protein. The table shows fewer than 90,000 distinct CDR3 sequences, with about 25% occurring only once. Sample: glioma tissue, nonneoplastic brain tissue, or PBMCs (not recorded which). The receptors derive from a human donor with low-grade glioma or glioblastoma, undergoing nonglioma brain surgery, or in good health (not recorded which). Each CDR3 is given with its conserved first and last residue. The D gene is left open where the match is weak. Size tells how often a clone was seen (once, few, many) or the class of an expanded clone, and some rows leave it out.

V	D	size	J	CDR3	DNA
TRBV29-1	.	.	TRBJ1-1	CSVEDVVNTEGFF	TGCAGCGTTGAAGATGTGGTCAACACTGAAGGTTTCTTT
TRBV3-1	.	many	TRBJ2-1	CASSQGGQGIGYNEQFF	TGTGCCAGCAGCCAAGGCGGGCAGGGAATTGGTTACAATGAGCAGTTCTTC
TRBV6-1	.	.	TRBJ1-1	CASSGQEGYTEAFF	TGTGCCAGCAGTGGGCAGGAGGGGTACACTGAAGCTTTCTTT
TRBV7-2	.	many	TRBJ1-1	CASSLRTEAFF	TGTGCCAGCAGCTTAAGGACTGAAGCTTTCTTT
TRBV2	.	many	TRBJ1-1	CASSHERNTEAFF	TGTGCCAGCAGTCACGAGAGGAACACTGAAGCTTTCTTT
TRBV7-9	TRBD2	many	TRBJ2-7	CASLPAGVSYEQYF	TGTGCCAGCCTCCCGGCGGGAGTTTCCTACGAGCAGTACTTC
TRBV12-3/TRBV12-4	TRBD1	many	TRBJ1-5	CASRRQGGQPQHF	TGTGCCAGCAGGAGACAGGGAGGCCAGCCCCAGCATTTT
TRBV27	.	many	TRBJ1-4	CASSLSGRANEKLFF	TGTGCCAGCAGTTTATCCGGCAGGGCCAACGAAAAACTGTTTTTT
TRBV20-1	.	many	TRBJ1-5	CSASGTDNQPQHF	TGCAGTGCTAGCGGGACGGATAATCAGCCCCAGCATTTT
TRBV4-2	.	many	TRBJ1-1	CASSQEPTGLNTEAFF	TGTGCCAGCAGCCAAGAACCGACAGGTTTGAACACTGAAGCTTTCTTT
TRBV10-3	TRBD1	many	TRBJ1-1	CAISGPFSPTGNTEAFF	TGTGCCATCAGTGGACCGTTCTCCCCGACAGGGAATACTGAAGCTTTCTTT
TRBV7-9	TRBD1	.	TRBJ1-1	CASSSGGGRGTEAFF	TGTGCCAGCAGCTCAGGGGGGGGCAGGGGTACTGAAGCTTTCTTT
TRBV27	TRBD2	many	TRBJ2-1	CASSVAGALSNEQFF	TGTGCCAGCAGTGTAGCGGGAGCTTTAAGCAATGAGCAGTTCTTC
TRBV20-1	TRBD2	many	TRBJ2-5	CSARVTSGQETQYF	TGCAGTGCTAGAGTAACTAGCGGGCAAGAGACCCAGTACTTC
TRBV7-2	.	many	TRBJ1-1	CASRSGLNTEAFF	TGTGCCAGCAGGAGCGGCCTGAACACTGAAGCTTTCTTT
TRBV7-9	.	few	TRBJ1-2	CASSQRSSGYTF	TGTGCCAGCAGTCAGAGGTCGTCCGGCTACACCTTC
TRBV4-1	.	few	TRBJ2-6	CASHKGGRDGRSGANVLTF	TGCGCCAGCCATAAAGGGGGGAGGGACGGAAGATCTGGGGCCAACGTCCTGACTTTC
TRBV6-1	TRBD2	many	TRBJ2-1	CASSPGLAGEQFF	TGTGCCAGCAGTCCGGGACTAGCCGGGGAGCAGTTCTTC
TRBV2	.	many	TRBJ2-7	CASMGLTVYEQYF	TGTGCCAGCATGGGACTGACGGTCTACGAGCAGTACTTC
TRBV7-9	.	few	TRBJ1-1	CASSLEQMNTEAFF	TGTGCCAGCAGCTTAGAACAGATGAACACTGAAGCTTTCTTT
TRBV20-1	.	many	TRBJ1-5	CSARDLGGTFNQPQHF	TGCAGTGCTAGAGATCTAGGAGGGACCTTTAATCAGCCCCAGCATTTT
TRBV28	.	many	TRBJ1-2	CASSLAAYGYTF	TGTGCCAGCAGTTTAGCAGCCTATGGCTACACCTTC
TRBV12-3/TRBV12-4	TRBD1	.	TRBJ2-3	CASSRGTASTDTQYF	TGTGCCAGCAGCCGAGGGACAGCTAGCACAGATACGCAGTATTTT
TRBV4-2	TRBD2	many	TRBJ2-5	CASSQETSSGVEETQYF	TGTGCCAGCAGCCAAGAAACGTCTAGCGGGGTGGAGGAGACCCAGTACTTC
TRBV20-1	TRBD2	many	TRBJ2-3	CSADARTSGRADTQYF	TGCAGTGCTGACGCCCGGACTAGCGGGAGAGCAGATACGCAGTATTTT
TRBV2	.	.	TRBJ2-3	CASRVGATSTDTQYF	TGTGCCAGCAGAGTCGGGGCTACTAGCACAGATACGCAGTATTTT
TRBV7-6	TRBD1	many	TRBJ1-3	CASSSTGAGNTIYF	TGTGCCAGCAGCTCTACAGGGGCTGGAAACACCATATATTTT
TRBV5-1	.	.	TRBJ1-1	CASSFNRNTEAFF	TGCGCCAGCAGCTTCAACAGGAACACTGAAGCTTTCTTT
TRBV7-8	TRBD2	many	TRBJ2-5	CASSLGTSRETQYF	TGTGCCAGCAGCTTAGGGACTAGCCGAGAGACCCAGTACTTC
TRBV3-1	.	few	TRBJ2-5	CASSQNPGTETQYF	TGTGCCAGCAGCCAAAATCCAGGGACGGAGACCCAGTACTTC
TRBV20-1	TRBD1	.	TRBJ1-1	CSASSAGTGVTEAFF	TGCAGTGCTAGTAGTGCGGGGACAGGGGTCACTGAAGCTTTCTTT
TRBV20-1	TRBD1	many	TRBJ1-1	CSAQNPDRTTNTEAFF	TGCAGTGCCCAAAACCCGGACAGGACCACGAACACTGAAGCTTTCTTT
TRBV7-9	.	many	TRBJ2-1	CASSLARLEQFF	TGTGCCAGCAGCTTAGCTCGGTTGGAGCAGTTCTTC
TRBV2	.	many	TRBJ1-1	CASSVSLADEAFF	TGTGCCAGCAGTGTCTCACTAGCGGATGAAGCTTTCTTT
TRBV4-1	TRBD1	.	TRBJ2-5	CASSQHTTGGIETHYF	TGCGCCAGCAGCCAACACACGACAGGGGGCATTGAGACCCATTACTTC
TRBV4-1	.	many	TRBJ2-3	CASSQDGTRGDTQYF	TGCGCCAGCAGCCAAGACGGTACTAGGGGAGATACGCAGTATTTT
TRBV6-4	TRBD1	many	TRBJ1-6	CASSADRGSPLHF	TGTGCCAGCAGTGCCGACAGGGGTTCACCCCTCCACTTT
TRBV19	.	.	TRBJ2-1	CATLQRGEKNEQFF	TGTGCCACCCTCCAGAGGGGGGAAAAAAATGAGCAGTTCTTC
TRBV18	TRBD1	many	TRBJ1-2	CASSSPGQDGYTF	TGTGCCAGCTCATCGCCGGGACAGGATGGCTACACCTTC
TRBV9	TRBD1	few	TRBJ1-5	CASSPGQGIQPQHF	TGTGCCAGCAGCCCTGGACAGGGCATTCAGCCCCAGCATTTT
TRBV12-3/TRBV12-4	TRBD1	.	TRBJ2-7	CASRRQGRSYEQYF	TGTGCCAGCAGGCGACAGGGTCGGTCCTACGAGCAGTACTTC
TRBV20-1	.	many	TRBJ2-5	CSARDNSGGETQYF	TGCAGTGCTAGAGATAACAGCGGTGGAGAGACCCAGTACTTC
TRBV20-1	TRBD1	many	TRBJ2-5	CSAPPDRATRTQYF	TGCAGTGCTCCTCCGGACAGGGCTACACGGACCCAGTACTTC
TRBV7-9	.	many	TRBJ1-1	CASSLLALNTEAFF	TGTGCCAGCAGCTTATTGGCGTTGAACACTGAAGCTTTCTTT
TRBV7-8	.	many	TRBJ1-5	CASSPEVVTVDQPQHF	TGTGCCAGCAGCCCAGAGGTTGTGACAGTGGATCAGCCCCAGCATTTT
TRBV5-1	TRBD1	few	TRBJ1-2	CASSLGDRGYGYTF	TGCGCCAGCAGCTTGGGGGACAGGGGCTATGGCTACACCTTC
TRBV25-1	.	many	TRBJ2-7	CASSEFNPRGHPYEQYF	TGTGCCAGCAGTGAATTTAACCCTAGAGGACATCCCTACGAGCAGTACTTC
TRBV5-1	.	once	TRBJ2-2	CASSLSTSNTGELFF	TGCGCCAGCAGCTTGTCTACCTCGAACACCGGGGAGCTGTTTTTT
TRBV7-6	.	.	TRBJ2-2	CASSLATLGTGELFF	TGTGCCAGCAGCTTAGCTACCCTCGGCACCGGGGAGCTGTTTTTT
TRBV6-1	.	many	TRBJ1-6	CASSLQGYSPLHF	TGTGCCAGCAGTCTGCAGGGCTATTCACCCCTCCACTTT
TRBV18	TRBD1	.	TRBJ2-3	CASSAGTGVTDTQYF	TGTGCCAGCTCAGCCGGGACAGGGGTCACAGATACGCAGTATTTT
TRBV4-2	.	many	TRBJ2-3	CASSQERFSESTDTQYF	TGTGCCAGCAGCCAAGAGCGGTTCAGTGAAAGCACAGATACGCAGTATTTT